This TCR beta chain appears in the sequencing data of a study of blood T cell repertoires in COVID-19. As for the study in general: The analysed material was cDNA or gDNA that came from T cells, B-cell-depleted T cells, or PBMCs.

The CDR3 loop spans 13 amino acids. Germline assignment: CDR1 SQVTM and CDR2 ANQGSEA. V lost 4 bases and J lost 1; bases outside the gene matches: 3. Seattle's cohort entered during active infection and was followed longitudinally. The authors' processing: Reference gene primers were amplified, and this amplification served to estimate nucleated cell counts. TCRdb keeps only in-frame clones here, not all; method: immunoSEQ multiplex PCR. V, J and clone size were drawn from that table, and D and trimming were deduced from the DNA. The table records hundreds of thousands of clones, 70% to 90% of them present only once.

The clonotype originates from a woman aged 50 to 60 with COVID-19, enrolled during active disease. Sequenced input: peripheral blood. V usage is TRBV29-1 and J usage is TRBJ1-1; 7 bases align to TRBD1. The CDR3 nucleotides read TGCAGCGTTGCCGGGACAGAGAACACTGAAGCTTTCTTT. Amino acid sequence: CSVAGTENTEAFF.